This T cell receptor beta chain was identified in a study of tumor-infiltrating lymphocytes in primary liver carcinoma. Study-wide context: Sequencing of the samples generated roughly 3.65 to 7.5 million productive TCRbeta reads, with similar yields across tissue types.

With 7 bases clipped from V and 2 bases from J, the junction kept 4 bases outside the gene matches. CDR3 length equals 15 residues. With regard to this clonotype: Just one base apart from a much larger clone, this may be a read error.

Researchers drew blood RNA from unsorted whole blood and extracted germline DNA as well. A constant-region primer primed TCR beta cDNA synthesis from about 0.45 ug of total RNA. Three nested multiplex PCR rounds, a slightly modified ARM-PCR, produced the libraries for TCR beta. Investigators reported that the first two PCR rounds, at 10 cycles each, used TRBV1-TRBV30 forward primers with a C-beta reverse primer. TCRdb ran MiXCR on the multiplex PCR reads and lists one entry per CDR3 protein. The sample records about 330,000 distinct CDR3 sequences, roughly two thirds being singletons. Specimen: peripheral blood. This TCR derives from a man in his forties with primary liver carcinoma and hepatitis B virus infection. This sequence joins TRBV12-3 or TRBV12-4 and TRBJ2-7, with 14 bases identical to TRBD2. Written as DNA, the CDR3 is TGTGCCAGCATCGGGACTAGCGGGGGCGCCTACGAGCAGTACTTC. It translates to CASIGTSGGAYEQYF.